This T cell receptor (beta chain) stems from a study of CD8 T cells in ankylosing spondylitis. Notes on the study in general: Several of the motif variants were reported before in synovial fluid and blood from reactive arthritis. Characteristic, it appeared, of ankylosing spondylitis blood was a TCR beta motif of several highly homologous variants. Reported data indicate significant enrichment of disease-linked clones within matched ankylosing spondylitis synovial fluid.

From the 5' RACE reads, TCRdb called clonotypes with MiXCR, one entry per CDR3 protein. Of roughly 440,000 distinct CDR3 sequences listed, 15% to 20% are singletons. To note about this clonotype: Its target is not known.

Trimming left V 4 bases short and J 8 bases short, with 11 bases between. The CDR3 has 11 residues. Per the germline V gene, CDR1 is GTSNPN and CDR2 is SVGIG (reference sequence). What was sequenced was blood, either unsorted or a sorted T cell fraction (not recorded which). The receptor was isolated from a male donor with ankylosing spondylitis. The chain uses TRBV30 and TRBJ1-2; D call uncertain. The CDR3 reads CAWTGQGGYTF. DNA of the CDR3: TGTGCCTGGACCGGTCAAGGGGGCTACACCTTC.